The 13 T cell receptor beta chains in this list originate from one sample, sequenced in a study of blood T cell repertoires in COVID-19. The method was immunoSEQ multiplex PCR; TCRdb's version includes in-frame clones alone and lacks a portion of them. The sample yields 30,000 to 40,000 clones, roughly 85% seen once. The sequencing sample was made of peripheral blood. The receptors here all came from a human donor in a cohort sampled during active COVID-19.

In DNA, the CDR3 is TGTGCCAGCAGTTCCTGGACTAGATCCTACGAGCAGTACTTC. Translated, it gives CASSSWTRSYEQYF. The genes are TRBV27 and TRBJ2-7; 7 nucleotides line up with TRBD2. V trimming: 4 bases; J trimming: 1 base; junction bases outside the gene matches: 4. This CDR3 spans 14 amino acids. Germline V lookup: CDR1 MNHEY, CDR2 SMNVEV (reference sequence).

The chain joins TRBV30 to TRBJ2-5; D gene unclear. This CDR3 comprises 12 residues. V lost 0 bases, J lost 4 bases, and 6 bases lay in between. The germline CDR1 and CDR2 sequences are GTSNPN and SVGIG (reference sequence). CDR3 sequence reads: CAWSVSSETQYF. The CDR3, as DNA: TGTGCCTGGAGTGTATCCTCAGAGACCCAGTACTTC. Drawing the rest from reference TRBV30 and TRBJ2-5, the complete variable domain is SQTIHQWPATLVQPVGSPLSLECTVEGTSNPNLYWYRQAAGRGLQLLFYSVGIGQISSEVPQNLSASRPQDRQFILSSKKLLLSDSGFYLCAWSVSSETQYFGPGTRLLVL.

The chain employs TRBV29-1 and TRBJ2-2; no firm D call. Germline V gene data show CDR1 as SQVTM and CDR2 as ANQGSEA. V was shortened by 4 bases and J by 2 bases, with 11 bases between the two germline ends. This CDR3 is 14 amino acids long. The CDR3 protein is CSVATLANTGELFF. The CDR3 DNA follows: TGCAGCGTTGCCACGTTGGCCAACACCGGGGAGCTGTTTTTT.

The chain has TRBV19 and TRBJ2-1; TRBD2 agrees at 7 bases. CDR3 length: 16 amino acids. Germline lookup yields CDR1 LNHDA and CDR2 SQIVND (reference sequence). The V and J ends lost 3 bases and 0 bases, in that order; junction bases with no gene match: 5. The CDR3 loop reads CASSISGPGSYNEQFF. The CDR3 DNA reads as TGTGCCAGTAGTATTAGCGGGCCAGGCTCCTACAATGAGCAGTTCTTC. The full variable domain, in which reference TRBV19 and TRBJ2-1 provide the parts outside the CDR3, is DGGITQSPKYLFRKEGQNVTLSCEQNLNHDAMYWYRQDPGQGLRLIYYSQIVNDFQKGDIAEGYSVSREKKESFPLTVTSAQKNPTAFYLCASSISGPGSYNEQFFGPGTRLTVL.

The genes are TRBV27 and TRBJ2-1; D might be TRBD1 (6 bases). Germline CDR1 and CDR2: MNHEY and SMNVEV (reference sequence). V was trimmed by 5 bases and J by 4 bases, leaving 15 bases between them. The CDR3 covers 15 residues. CDR3 sequence: CASSTDRLPYNEQFF. CDR3 sequence (DNA): TGTGCCAGCAGTACCGACAGGCTCCCTTACAATGAGCAGTTCTTC.

Details on this clone: One end of the junction does not line up with germline, which may come from a read error. V is TRBV20-1 and J is TRBJ2-3, with D unclear. The CDR3 runs 10 residues. The germline gives CDR1 DFQATT, CDR2 SNEGSKA (reference sequence). The CDR3 nucleotides read TGCAGTCCTAGCACAGATACGCAGTATTTT. Translating gives CSPSTDTQYF.

This chain connects TRBV7-6 to TRBJ1-3, with unresolved D. Trimming took off 4 bases at V and 4 bases at J, with 17 bases between the two ends. Per the germline V gene, CDR1 is SGHVS and CDR2 is FNYEAQ. The CDR3 length is 16 residues. The CDR3 region is CASSYTSDFSGNTIYF. CDR3 nucleotides: TGTGCCAGCAGCTACACTTCGGACTTTTCCGGAAACACCATATATTTT.

The gene calls are TRBV5-8 and TRBJ1-6, with no clear D. Germline V gene sequence: CDR1 SGHTS, CDR2 YDEGEE. Trimming shortened V by 2 bases and J by 7 bases, and 7 bases separated the two germline ends. This CDR3 comprises 13 residues. In DNA, the CDR3 is TGTGCCAGCAGCTTAGTTAGAAATTCACCCCTCCACTTT. Translation: CASSLVRNSPLHF.

This chain joins TRBV6-5 and TRBJ1-5; D may be TRBD1 (5 bases). CDR1 and CDR2 from the germline V gene are MNHEY and SVGAGI. Trimming stripped 5 bases from V and 6 bases from J, with 14 bases between. The CDR3 loop spans 14 amino acids. The CDR3 sequence: CASSRQAGAQPQHF. CDR3 coding DNA: TGTGCCAGCAGTCGTCAAGCTGGGGCTCAGCCCCAGCATTTT.

This chain joins TRBV5-1 and TRBJ2-5; D may be TRBD2 (5 bases). With 6 bases removed from V and 4 bases from J, the gap between germline ends came to 13 bases. Looked up from germline, CDR1 is SGHRS and CDR2 is YFSETQ. The length of the CDR3 is 13 residues. The chain's CDR3 is CASTAHEGETQYF. The DNA of the CDR3 is TGCGCCAGCACTGCCCACGAGGGAGAGACCCAGTACTTC.

This clone was detected only once. The chain is built from TRBV5-1 and TRBJ2-3; 7 positions agree with TRBD1. The CDR3 spans 15 residues. Unmatched junction bases numbered 7, after V lost 2 bases and J lost 4 bases. Germline loops: CDR1 SGHRS, CDR2 YFSETQ. This CDR3 is CASSFIVGGPDTQYF. The DNA of the CDR3 is TGCGCCAGCAGCTTTATTGTAGGGGGCCCAGATACGCAGTATTTT.

The chain has TRBV27 and TRBJ1-2, with D perhaps matching TRBD1 (6 bases). The germline V and J ends were trimmed by 5 bases and 1 base, with 14 bases remaining between them. The germline gives CDR1 MNHEY, CDR2 SMNVEV (reference sequence). CDR3 length: 15 amino acids. The CDR3 loop reads CASSTRTEINYGYTF. The DNA for the CDR3 is TGTGCCAGCAGTACCCGGACAGAGATTAACTATGGCTACACCTTC.

This chain connects TRBV5-6 to TRBJ2-2, with 8 bases that match TRBD2. CDR1 and CDR2 (germline): SGHDT, YYEEEE. The CDR3 is 16 amino acids. Germline trimming cut 5 bases from V and 5 bases from J; bases unmatched to any gene: 11. CDR3 sequence reads: CASRAYGRVETGELFF. CDR3 sequence (DNA): TGTGCCAGCAGGGCATACGGGAGGGTAGAGACCGGGGAGCTGTTTTTT. The whole variable domain, remainder taken from reference TRBV5-6 and TRBJ2-2, is DAGVTQSPTHLIKTRGQQVTLRCSPKSGHDTVSWYQQALGQGPQFIFQYYEEEERQRGNFPDRFSGHQFPNYSSELNVNALLLGDSALYLCASRAYGRVETGELFFGEGSRLTVL.